The 15 T cell receptor beta chains given below trace back to one sample, sequenced in a study of identical twins. TCRdb redid the calling of the 5' RACE reads with MiXCR, one entry per CDR3 protein. The sample yields 1,800,000 or so distinct CDR3 sequences, roughly 35% seen once. Specimen: cord blood. The receptor set was obtained from a newborn girl in good health.

The chain has TRBV19 and TRBJ1-2, with D possibly TRBD1 on 5 matching bases. The germline V and J ends were trimmed by 8 bases and 5 bases, with 18 bases remaining between them. The CDR3 runs 14 residues. The germline gives CDR1 LNHDA, CDR2 SQIVND (reference sequence). CDR3: CASQGELGRYGYTF. The DNA for the CDR3 is TGTGCCAGTCAGGGCGAGTTGGGGCGATATGGCTACACCTTC.

Only a few counts were recorded for this clonotype. The V call is TRBV9, the J call TRBJ2-5; D perhaps matches TRBD2 (6 bases). Trimming removed 0 bases from V and 5 bases from J, with 11 bases in between. Germline-derived CDR1 and CDR2 are SGDLS and YYNGEE. The CDR3 has 14 amino acids. CDR3 residues: CASSVEIAEETQYF. The DNA of the CDR3 is TGTGCCAGCAGCGTAGAGATAGCGGAGGAGACCCAGTACTTC.

The V gene is TRBV20-1, the J gene TRBJ1-1; TRBD1 matches at 8 bases. V lost 0 bases, J lost 2 bases, and 5 bases stayed unmatched. The germline gives CDR1 DFQATT, CDR2 SNEGSKA (reference sequence). This CDR3 has 15 amino acids. The CDR3 reads CSARDPDRDNTEAFF. The CDR3 DNA reads as TGCAGTGCTAGAGATCCGGACAGGGATAACACTGAAGCTTTCTTT.

This clonotype showed up just a few times. The rearrangement joins TRBV4-2 to TRBJ2-5, with TRBD2 identical over 14 bases. The V gene's germline CDR1 is LGHNA and CDR2 YNFKEQ. This CDR3 spans 17 amino acids. V trimming: 2 bases; J trimming: 6 bases; junction bases outside the gene matches: 8. Here the CDR3 reads CASSQNRGTSGGKTQYF. In DNA form, the CDR3 reads TGTGCCAGCAGCCAAAACCGAGGGACTAGCGGGGGAAAGACCCAGTACTTC.

This clonotype came up a few times. V is TRBV20-1 and J is TRBJ2-2; D gene unclear. Germline-derived CDR1 and CDR2 are DFQATT and SNEGSKA (reference sequence). This CDR3 is built from 14 residues. Trimming removed 2 bases at V and 1 base at J, with 8 bases between. The CDR3: CSARFLENTGELFF. Here the CDR3 DNA reads TGCAGTGCTAGATTCCTAGAGAACACCGGGGAGCTGTTTTTT.

This chain joins TRBV6-6 and TRBJ2-3; D is unresolved. The germline V and J ends were trimmed by 0 bases and 6 bases, with 13 bases remaining between them. The V gene's germline CDR1 is MNHNY and CDR2 SVGAGI (reference sequence). There are 15 residues in the CDR3. The CDR3 spells CASSYSLGKSDTQYF. The CDR3 region has the DNA TGTGCCAGCAGTTACTCGCTGGGAAAGTCGGATACGCAGTATTTT.

The V gene is TRBV29-1, the J gene TRBJ2-7; 7 bases map to TRBD1. This CDR3 has 13 amino acids. The germline V gene has CDR1 SQVTM and CDR2 ANQGSEA. V dropped 5 bases and J dropped 3; count of bases not matched to a gene: 7. The CDR3 DNA follows: TGCAGCGTTCAACAGGGGTCAGGCTACGAGCAGTACTTC. Translation gives CSVQQGSGYEQYF.

This clonotype came up many times. V and J are TRBV28 and TRBJ2-7; 8 positions agree with TRBD2. In germline, CDR1 is MDHEN, CDR2 SYDVKM. The CDR3 has 14 amino acids. The J segment lost 2 bases and the V segment lost 5 bases, leaving 5 bases of the junction unmatched. The CDR3 DNA reads as TGTGCCAGCAGTGACCGGGGACTAGCCTACGAGCAGTACTTC. Its translation is CASSDRGLAYEQYF. Complete variable domain (other parts from reference TRBV28 and TRBJ2-7): DVKVTQSSRYLVKRTGEKVFLECVQDMDHENMFWYRQDPGLGLRLIYFSYDVKMKEKGDIPEGYSVSREKKERFSLILESASTNQTSMYLCASSDRGLAYEQYFGPGTRLTVT.

This clonotype was seen a handful of times. The J gene is TRBJ1-4, the V gene TRBV20-1; maybe TRBD1 (5 bases). The CDR3 totals 15 residues. Germline V gene lookup returns CDR1 DFQATT and CDR2 SNEGSKA (reference sequence). V gave up 0 bases and J gave up 7 bases, with 15 bases separating them. The CDR3 protein is CSARDQGGVGEKLFF. As DNA, the CDR3 is TGCAGTGCTAGAGATCAGGGAGGGGTCGGTGAAAAACTGTTTTTT.

This clonotype was observed a handful of times. The chain has TRBV27 and TRBJ2-7, with a possible D match to TRBD1 (5 bases). The CDR3 extends over 14 amino acids. Germline-derived CDR1 and CDR2 are MNHEY and SMNVEV (reference sequence). With 6 bases removed from V and 4 bases from J, the gap between germline ends came to 16 bases. The CDR3 reads CASRGRGHTYEQYF. DNA of the CDR3: TGTGCCAGCAGGGGCCGCGGACACACTTACGAGCAGTACTTC.

In this sample, this clonotype turned up once. This sequence joins TRBV3-1 and TRBJ2-3, with D possibly being TRBD2 (6 bases). Trimming took 4 bases from V and 1 from J, leaving 24 bases between them. The length of the CDR3 is 19 residues. The germline V gene has CDR1 LGHDT and CDR2 YNNKEL (reference sequence). CDR3 protein: CASSPPGLSAGTGTDTQYF. In DNA form, the CDR3 reads TGTGCCAGCAGCCCACCCGGCTTGTCCGCGGGGACGGGCACAGATACGCAGTATTTT.

The chain joins TRBV19 to TRBJ1-1; 8 bases fit TRBD1. In germline, CDR1 is LNHDA, CDR2 SQIVND (reference sequence). V was pared by 3 bases and J by 5 bases, with 5 bases of the junction left unmatched. There are 14 residues in the CDR3. CDR3 loop: CASSIVRGRTEAFF. The CDR3 nucleotides are TGTGCCAGTAGTATTGTCAGGGGGCGAACTGAAGCTTTCTTT.

This clonotype has more than one count but fewer than ten. The V gene is TRBV9, the J gene TRBJ2-3, with a weak D call TRBD2 (6 bases). The germline gives CDR1 SGDLS, CDR2 YYNGEE. This CDR3 comprises 15 residues. V shed 0 bases and J shed 2 bases, with 10 bases lying between them. The CDR3 DNA follows: TGTGCCAGCAGCGTAGGCCGACTAGACACAGATACGCAGTATTTT. It specifies CASSVGRLDTDTQYF.

The chain links TRBV2 to TRBJ2-7; D uncertain. Between the trimmed V and J ends, which lost 10 bases and 1 base, there was a span of 14 bases. The CDR3 has 13 residues. Germline loops: CDR1 SNHLY, CDR2 FYNNEI. DNA for the CDR3: TGTGCCATCAACCCAAGGCCTTCCTACGAGCAGTACTTC. This sequence encodes CAINPRPSYEQYF. Together with reference TRBV2 and TRBJ2-7, the CDR3 gives the full variable domain: EPEVTQTPSHQVTQMGQEVILRCVPISNHLYFYWYRQILGQKVEFLVSFYNNEISEKSEIFDDQFSVERPDGSNFTLKIRSTKLEDSAMYFCAINPRPSYEQYFGPGTRLTVT.

In DNA, the CDR3 is TGTGCCACCAGCGGTGGGACCCTCTACGAGCAGTACTTC. Amino acid sequence: CATSGGTLYEQYF. The V and J genes are TRBV24-1 and TRBJ2-7; D may match TRBD1 or TRBD2 (5 bases each). The CDR3 sequence is 13 residues long. V was clipped by 7 bases and J by 3 bases, with 12 bases between them. Germline V gene sequence: CDR1 KGHDR, CDR2 SFDVKD.